This entry features one T cell receptor beta chain sequence. Profiling relied on immunoSEQ multiplex PCR, and the TCRdb table lists in-frame clones only, not all of them. The data show nearly 1,000,000 clones, around three quarters seen once. The data belong to a study of shared clonotypes between healthy human individuals. The CDR3 runs 15 residues. Trimming removed 3 bases from V and 0 bases from J, with 9 bases in between. Germline V CDR1 and CDR2: SNHLY, FYNNEI. This sequence originates from a man aged 18 to 29 in good health. This sequence joins TRBV2 and TRBJ1-5; D not resolved. The specimen was memory CD4+ T cells sorted from blood. The subset: CD45RA-negative fraction. The CDR3 DNA follows: TGTGCCAGCAGTGAGGGTGCCCTTAGCAATCAGCCCCAGCATTTT. Translation gives CASSEGALSNQPQHF.